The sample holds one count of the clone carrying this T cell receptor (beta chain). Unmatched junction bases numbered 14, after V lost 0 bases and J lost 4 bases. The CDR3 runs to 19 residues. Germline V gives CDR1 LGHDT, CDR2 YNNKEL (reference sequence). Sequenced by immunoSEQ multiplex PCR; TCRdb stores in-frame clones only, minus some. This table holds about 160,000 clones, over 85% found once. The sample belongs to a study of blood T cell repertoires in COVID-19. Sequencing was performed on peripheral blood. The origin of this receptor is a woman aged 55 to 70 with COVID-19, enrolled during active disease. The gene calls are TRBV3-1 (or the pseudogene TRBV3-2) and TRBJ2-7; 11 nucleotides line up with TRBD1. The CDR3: CASSQEDRGRNESPYEQYF. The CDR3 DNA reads TGTGCCAGCAGCCAAGAGGACAGGGGGCGCAACGAATCTCCTTACGAGCAGTACTTC.